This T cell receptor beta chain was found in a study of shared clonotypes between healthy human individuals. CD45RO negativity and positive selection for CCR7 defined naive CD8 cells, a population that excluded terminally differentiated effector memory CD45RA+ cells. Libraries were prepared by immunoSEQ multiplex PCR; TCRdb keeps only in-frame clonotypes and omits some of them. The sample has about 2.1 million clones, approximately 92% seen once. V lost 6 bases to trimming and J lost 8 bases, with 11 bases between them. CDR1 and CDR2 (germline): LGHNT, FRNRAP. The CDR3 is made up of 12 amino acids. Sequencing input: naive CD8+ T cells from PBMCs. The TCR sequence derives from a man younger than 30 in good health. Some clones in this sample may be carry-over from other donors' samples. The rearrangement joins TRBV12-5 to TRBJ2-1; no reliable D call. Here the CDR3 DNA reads TGTGCTAGTGGGTCCGGTACTTATGAGCAGTTCTTC. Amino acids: CASGSGTYEQFF.